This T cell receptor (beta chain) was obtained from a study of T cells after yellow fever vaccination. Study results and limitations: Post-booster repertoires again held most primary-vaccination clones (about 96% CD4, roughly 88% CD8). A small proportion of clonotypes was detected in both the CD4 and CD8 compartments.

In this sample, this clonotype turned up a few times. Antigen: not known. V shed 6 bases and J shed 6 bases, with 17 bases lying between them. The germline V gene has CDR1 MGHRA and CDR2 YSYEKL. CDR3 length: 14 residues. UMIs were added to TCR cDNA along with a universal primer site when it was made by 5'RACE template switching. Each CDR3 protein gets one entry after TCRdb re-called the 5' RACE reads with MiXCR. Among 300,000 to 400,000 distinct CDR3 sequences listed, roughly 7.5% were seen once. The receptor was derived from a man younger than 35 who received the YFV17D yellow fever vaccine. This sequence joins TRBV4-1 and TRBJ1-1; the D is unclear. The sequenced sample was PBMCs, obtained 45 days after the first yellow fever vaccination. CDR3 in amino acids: CASRMSGDPPEAFF. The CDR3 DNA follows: TGCGCCAGCAGAATGTCCGGGGATCCCCCTGAAGCTTTCTTT.